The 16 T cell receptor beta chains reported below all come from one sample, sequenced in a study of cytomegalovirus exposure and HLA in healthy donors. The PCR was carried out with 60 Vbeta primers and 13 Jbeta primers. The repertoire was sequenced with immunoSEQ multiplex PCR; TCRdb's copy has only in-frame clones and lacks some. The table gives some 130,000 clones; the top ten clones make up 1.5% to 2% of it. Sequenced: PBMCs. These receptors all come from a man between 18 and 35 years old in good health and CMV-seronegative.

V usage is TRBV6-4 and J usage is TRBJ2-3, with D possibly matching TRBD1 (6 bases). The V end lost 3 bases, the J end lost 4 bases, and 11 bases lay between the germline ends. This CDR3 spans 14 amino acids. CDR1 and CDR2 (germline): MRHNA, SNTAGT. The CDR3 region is CASSEVGGSDTQYF. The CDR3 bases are TGTGCCAGCAGTGAAGTAGGGGGTTCAGATACGCAGTATTTT.

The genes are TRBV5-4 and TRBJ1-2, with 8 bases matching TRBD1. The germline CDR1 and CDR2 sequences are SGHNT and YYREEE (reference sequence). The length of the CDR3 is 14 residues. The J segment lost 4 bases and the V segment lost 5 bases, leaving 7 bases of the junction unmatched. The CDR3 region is CASRLRTGTYGYTF. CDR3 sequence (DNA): TGTGCCAGCAGACTTCGGACAGGGACCTATGGCTACACCTTC. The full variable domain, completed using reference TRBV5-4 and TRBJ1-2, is ETGVTQSPTHLIKTRGQQVTLRCSSQSGHNTVSWYQQALGQGPQFIFQYYREEENGRGNFPPRFSGLQFPNYSSELNVNALELDDSALYLCASRLRTGTYGYTFGSGTRLTVV.

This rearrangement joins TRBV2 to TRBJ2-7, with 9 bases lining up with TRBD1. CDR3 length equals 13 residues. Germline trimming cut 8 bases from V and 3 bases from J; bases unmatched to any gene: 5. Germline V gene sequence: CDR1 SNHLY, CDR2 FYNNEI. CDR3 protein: CASSGTGIYEQYF. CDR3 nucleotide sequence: TGTGCCAGCTCCGGGACAGGGATCTACGAGCAGTACTTC.

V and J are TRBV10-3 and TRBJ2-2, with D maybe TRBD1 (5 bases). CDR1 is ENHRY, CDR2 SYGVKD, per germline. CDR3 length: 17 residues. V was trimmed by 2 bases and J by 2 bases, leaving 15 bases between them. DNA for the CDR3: TGTGCCATCAGTGAGGTACGACAGTCCGCTAACACCGGGGAGCTGTTTTTT. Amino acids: CAISEVRQSANTGELFF.

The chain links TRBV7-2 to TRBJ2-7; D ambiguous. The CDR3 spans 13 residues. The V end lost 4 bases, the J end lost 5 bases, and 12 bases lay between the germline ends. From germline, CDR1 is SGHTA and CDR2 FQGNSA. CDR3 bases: TGTGCCAGCAGCTCGACTGTTAATGACGAGCAGTACTTC. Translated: CASSSTVNDEQYF.

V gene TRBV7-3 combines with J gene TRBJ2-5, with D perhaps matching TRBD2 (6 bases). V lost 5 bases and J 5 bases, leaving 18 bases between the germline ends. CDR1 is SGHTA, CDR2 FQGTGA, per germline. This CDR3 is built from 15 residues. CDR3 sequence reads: CASSPRPGVEETQYF. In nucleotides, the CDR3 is TGTGCCAGCAGCCCCCGACCGGGGGTAGAGGAGACCCAGTACTTC.

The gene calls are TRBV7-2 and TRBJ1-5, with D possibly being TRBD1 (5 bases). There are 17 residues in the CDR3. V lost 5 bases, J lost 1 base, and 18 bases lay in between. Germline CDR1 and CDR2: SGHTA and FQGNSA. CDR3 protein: CASSAYLGGRSNQPQHF. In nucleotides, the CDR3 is TGTGCCAGCAGCGCGTACCTGGGGGGTCGCAGCAATCAGCCCCAGCATTTT. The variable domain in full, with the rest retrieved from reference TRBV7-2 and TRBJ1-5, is GAGVSQSPSNKVTEKGKDVELRCDPISGHTALYWYRQSLGQGLEFLIYFQGNSAPDKSGLPSDRFSAERTGGSVSTLTIQRTQQEDSAVYLCASSAYLGGRSNQPQHFGDGTRLSIL.

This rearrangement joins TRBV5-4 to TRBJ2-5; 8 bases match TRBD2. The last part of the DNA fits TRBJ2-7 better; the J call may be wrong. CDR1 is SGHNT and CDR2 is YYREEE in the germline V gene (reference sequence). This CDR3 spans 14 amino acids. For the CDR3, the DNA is TGTGCCAGCAGCGGGGGACTAGTTAGCTACGAGCAGTACTTC. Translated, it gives CASSGGLVSYEQYF.

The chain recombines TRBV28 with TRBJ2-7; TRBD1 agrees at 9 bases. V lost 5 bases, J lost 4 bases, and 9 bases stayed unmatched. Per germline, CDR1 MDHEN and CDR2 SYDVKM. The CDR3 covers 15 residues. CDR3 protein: CASSAPGQGSYEQYF. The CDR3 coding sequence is TGTGCCAGCAGTGCCCCGGGACAGGGCTCGTACGAGCAGTACTTC.

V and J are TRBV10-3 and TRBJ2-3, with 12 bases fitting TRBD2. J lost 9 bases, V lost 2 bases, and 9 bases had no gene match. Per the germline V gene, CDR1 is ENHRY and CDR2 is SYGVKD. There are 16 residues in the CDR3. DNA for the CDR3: TGTGCCATCAGTGAGACTAGCGGGAGGAACGACCGCACGCAGTATTTT. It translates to CAISETSGRNDRTQYF.

The CDR3 region has the DNA TGTGCCACTTCGATATGGGAAACAGGGGGCAACCACACCATATATTTT. Translation: CATSIWETGGNHTIYF. V usage is TRBV10-3 and J usage is TRBJ1-3, with 9 bases fitting TRBD1. The J segment lost 8 bases and the V segment lost 10 bases, leaving 18 bases of the junction unmatched. Germline V lookup: CDR1 ENHRY, CDR2 SYGVKD. This CDR3 contains 16 residues.

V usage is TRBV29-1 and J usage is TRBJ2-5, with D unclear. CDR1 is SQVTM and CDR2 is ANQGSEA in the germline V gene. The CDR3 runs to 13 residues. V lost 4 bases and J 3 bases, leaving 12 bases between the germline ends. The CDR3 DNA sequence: TGCAGCGTTGCGTTGAGATTAGAAGAGACCCAGTACTTC. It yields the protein CSVALRLEETQYF.

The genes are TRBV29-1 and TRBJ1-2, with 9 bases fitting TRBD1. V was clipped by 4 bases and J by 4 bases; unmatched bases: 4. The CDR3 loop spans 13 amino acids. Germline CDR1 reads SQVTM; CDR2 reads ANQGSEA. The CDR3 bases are TGCAGCGTTGGGACAGGGGAAATCTATGGCTACACCTTC. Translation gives CSVGTGEIYGYTF. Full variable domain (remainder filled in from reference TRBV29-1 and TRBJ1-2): SAVISQKPSRDICQRGTSLTIQCQVDSQVTMMFWYRQQPGQSLTLIATANQGSEATYESGFVIDKFPISRPNLTFSTLTVSNMSPEDSSIYLCSVGTGEIYGYTFGSGTRLTVV.

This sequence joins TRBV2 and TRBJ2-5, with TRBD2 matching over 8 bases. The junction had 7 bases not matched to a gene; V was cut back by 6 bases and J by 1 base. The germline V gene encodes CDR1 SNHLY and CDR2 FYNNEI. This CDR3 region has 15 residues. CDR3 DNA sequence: TGTGCCAGCAGGGACGGGGGGGGAACCCAAGAGACCCAGTACTTC. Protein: CASRDGGGTQETQYF. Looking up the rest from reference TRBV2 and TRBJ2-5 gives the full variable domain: EPEVTQTPSHQVTQMGQEVILRCVPISNHLYFYWYRQILGQKVEFLVSFYNNEISEKSEIFDDQFSVERPDGSNFTLKIRSTKLEDSAMYFCASRDGGGTQETQYFGPGTRLLVL.

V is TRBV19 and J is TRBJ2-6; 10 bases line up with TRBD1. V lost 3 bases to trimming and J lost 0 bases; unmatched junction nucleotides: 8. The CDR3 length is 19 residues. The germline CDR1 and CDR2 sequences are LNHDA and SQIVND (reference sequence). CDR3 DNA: TGTGCCAGTAGTATTGGGGACAGGGGTTATATCTCTGGGGCCAACGTCCTGACTTTC. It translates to CASSIGDRGYISGANVLTF.

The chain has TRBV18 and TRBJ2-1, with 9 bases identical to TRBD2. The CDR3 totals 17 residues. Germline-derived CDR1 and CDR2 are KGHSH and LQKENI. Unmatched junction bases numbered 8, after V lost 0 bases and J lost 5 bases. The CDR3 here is CASSPPSRGGPNNEQFF. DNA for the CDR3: TGTGCCAGCTCACCACCGTCGCGGGGGGGCCCGAACAATGAGCAGTTCTTC.